A single sample gave rise to the 20 T cell receptor beta chains below, sequenced in a study of T cell repertoires in cytomegalovirus infection. TCRdb analysed the reads with MiXCR anew, one entry per CDR3 protein. Of hundreds of thousands of distinct CDR3 sequences listed, about 29% are singletons. For these TCRs, the target antigens are not known. Sequenced here: cultured PBMCs, sampled from culture after CMV antigen stimulation. Receptors were obtained from a human donor in good health (CMV status not recorded). Some clones in this sample may be carry-over from other donors' samples.

This sequence joins TRBV18 and TRBJ2-7; D is perhaps TRBD2 (7 bases). The CDR3 covers 13 residues. V lost 5 bases and J lost 5, with 13 bases in between. Per germline, CDR1 KGHSH and CDR2 LQKENI. The CDR3 DNA follows: TGTGCCAGCTCAGCAGGGGAGGGGGACGAGCAGTACTTC. Amino acids: CASSAGEGDEQYF.

The CDR3 bases are TGTGCCAGCAGTTTACCACTTACAGGTTACGAGCAGTACTTC. Translating gives CASSLPLTGYEQYF. The chain employs TRBV28 and TRBJ2-7; D is perhaps TRBD1 (5 bases). This CDR3 has 14 residues. V was shortened by 2 bases and J by 4 bases, with 12 bases between the two germline ends. Germline V lookup: CDR1 MDHEN, CDR2 SYDVKM.

This chain links TRBV29-1 with TRBJ2-3, with 9 bases matching TRBD1. Germline assignment: CDR1 SQVTM and CDR2 ANQGSEA. The V gene end was trimmed by 6 bases and the J gene end by 6 bases; junction bases not matched to a gene: 10. The CDR3 is 14 residues long. This CDR3 is CSVLYGTGSDTQYF. The CDR3, as DNA: TGCAGCGTCCTCTACGGGACAGGGTCCGATACGCAGTATTTT.

This clonotype was counted a few times. The chain is built from TRBV25-1 and TRBJ2-3; D not resolved. Germline loops: CDR1 MGHDK, CDR2 SYGVNS. Between the trimmed V and J ends, which lost 6 bases and 6 bases, there was a span of 13 bases. This CDR3 is built from 13 residues. This chain's CDR3 is CASRDLGMDTQYF. The CDR3 nucleotides are TGTGCCAGCAGGGACCTAGGCATGGATACGCAGTATTTT.

The chain carries TRBV7-3 and TRBJ2-1, with 11 bases lining up with TRBD1. The CDR3 has 14 residues. Trimming at V came to 5 bases and at J to 6 bases, leaving 3 bases not matched to a gene. Germline V gives CDR1 SGHTA, CDR2 FQGTGA. CDR3 DNA sequence: TGTGCCAGCAGCCACGGGACAGGGGGCAATGAGCAGTTCTTC. Translated: CASSHGTGGNEQFF. Full variable domain (missing parts from reference TRBV7-3 and TRBJ2-1): GAGVSQTPSNKVTEKGKYVELRCDPISGHTALYWYRQSLGQGPEFLIYFQGTGAADDSGLPNDRFFAVRPEGSVSTLKIQRTERGDSAVYLCASSHGTGGNEQFFGPGTRLTVL.

The sample holds a few counts of this clonotype. This chain connects TRBV6-1 to TRBJ1-2, with 7 bases identical to TRBD1. The CDR3 has 13 amino acids. The J segment lost 4 bases and the V segment lost 7 bases, leaving 6 bases of the junction unmatched. Germline V gene sequence: CDR1 MNHNS, CDR2 SASEGT. The CDR3 DNA follows: TGTGCCAGCACCCTCTCAGGGGGCTATGGCTACACCTTC. Translating it yields CASTLSGGYGYTF.

The V call is TRBV19, the J call TRBJ2-1, with 11 bases identical to TRBD2. The CDR3 contains 15 residues. Germline CDR1 and CDR2: LNHDA and SQIVND (reference sequence). J gave up 8 bases and V 6 bases, and 9 bases lay outside the gene matches. As DNA, the CDR3 is TGTGCCAGTAGGCCACTAGCGGGAGTTTGGGATGAGCAGTTCTTC. The encoded protein is CASRPLAGVWDEQFF.

The chain couples TRBV12-3 or TRBV12-4 to TRBJ2-3; D call uncertain. Trimming removed 6 bases at V and 7 bases at J, with 14 bases between. The length of the CDR3 is 13 residues. The CDR3 DNA reads TGTGCCAGCAGCCCAGCAGTACAATATACGCAGTATTTT. Amino acid sequence: CASSPAVQYTQYF.

To note about this clonotype: This may arise from a read error, as a much more abundant clone is one base away. The genes are TRBV3-1 and TRBJ1-2, with D possibly TRBD1 on 5 matching bases. The CDR3 covers 13 residues. Germline V gene lookup returns CDR1 LGHDT and CDR2 YNNKEL (reference sequence). CDR3 region: CASSLGTPYGYAF. The CDR3, as DNA: TGTGCCAGCAGCCTAGGGACCCCGTATGGCTACGCCTTC.

In this sample, this clonotype turned up a few times. The chain couples TRBV10-3 to TRBJ2-1; the D gene is possibly TRBD2 (7 bases). The CDR3 is made up of 15 amino acids. Trimming took 5 bases from V and 3 from J, leaving 14 bases between them. Germline-derived CDR1 and CDR2 are ENHRY and SYGVKD. As DNA, the CDR3 is TGTGCCATCAGTACTTGGGGGGGACACTACAATGAGCAGTTCTTC. Its protein is CAISTWGGHYNEQFF.

This clonotype was observed at least ten times. This chain joins TRBV27 and TRBJ2-1; the match to TRBD1 covers 8 bases. The CDR3 loop spans 17 amino acids. Trimming at V came to 3 bases and at J to 4 bases, leaving 11 bases not matched to a gene. The germline gives CDR1 MNHEY, CDR2 SMNVEV (reference sequence). In nucleotides, the CDR3 is TGTGCCAGCAGTTTTCCCCCAAGGACAGGGCTATACAATGAGCAGTTCTTC. Protein: CASSFPPRTGLYNEQFF.

The chain is built from TRBV19 and TRBJ1-1, with unresolved D. V was pared by 3 bases and J by 6 bases, with 11 bases between. Germline CDR1 is LNHDA and CDR2 is SQIVND (reference sequence). There are 13 residues in the CDR3. DNA of the CDR3: TGTGCCAGTAGTATTTCGAGTGGGGCTGAAGCTTTCTTT. This codes for CASSISSGAEAFF. Complete variable domain (other parts from reference TRBV19 and TRBJ1-1): DGGITQSPKYLFRKEGQNVTLSCEQNLNHDAMYWYRQDPGQGLRLIYYSQIVNDFQKGDIAEGYSVSREKKESFPLTVTSAQKNPTAFYLCASSISSGAEAFFGQGTRLTVV.

This chain joins TRBV20-1 and TRBJ2-3; possibly TRBD2 for D (5 bases). Germline values: CDR1 DFQATT, CDR2 SNEGSKA (reference sequence). This CDR3 is built from 16 residues. Trimming took 1 base from V and 2 from J, leaving 16 bases between them. This CDR3 is CSARALVGDPTDTQYF. CDR3 sequence (DNA): TGCAGTGCTAGAGCCCTGGTGGGAGACCCCACAGATACGCAGTATTTT.

A few counts support this clonotype. V usage is TRBV19 and J usage is TRBJ1-5; a possible D gene is TRBD1 (5 bases). Trimming removed 3 bases from V and 4 bases from J, with 19 bases in between. The CDR3 runs 17 residues. Germline-derived CDR1 and CDR2 are LNHDA and SQIVND (reference sequence). In DNA, the CDR3 is TGTGCCAGTAGTATGCCCGTCCGAGGGACCCTGAATCAGCCCCAGCATTTT. Translating gives CASSMPVRGTLNQPQHF. Filled out from reference TRBV19 and TRBJ1-5, the complete variable domain reads DGGITQSPKYLFRKEGQNVTLSCEQNLNHDAMYWYRQDPGQGLRLIYYSQIVNDFQKGDIAEGYSVSREKKESFPLTVTSAQKNPTAFYLCASSMPVRGTLNQPQHFGDGTRLSIL.

This clonotype has a handful of counts. CDR3 residues: CASSVERSGGTGELFF. The CDR3 DNA follows: TGTGCCAGCAGCGTAGAACGTAGCGGGGGCACCGGGGAGCTGTTTTTT. This sequence joins TRBV9 and TRBJ2-2, with TRBD2 identical over 9 bases. CDR1 SGDLS and CDR2 YYNGEE come from the germline V gene. Unmatched junction bases numbered 4, after V lost 0 bases and J lost 4 bases. This CDR3 region has 16 residues. The whole variable domain, remainder taken from reference TRBV9 and TRBJ2-2, is DSGVTQTPKHLITATGQRVTLRCSPRSGDLSVYWYQQSLDQGLQFLIQYYNGEERAKGNILERFSAQQFPDLHSELNLSSLELGDSALYFCASSVERSGGTGELFFGEGSRLTVL.

This clonotype has a count of ten or more. V is TRBV7-6 and J is TRBJ1-2; D remains unclear. The CDR3 is 12 residues long. The germline V and J ends were trimmed by 3 bases and 5 bases, with 7 bases remaining between them. The germline gives CDR1 SGHVS, CDR2 FNYEAQ. CDR3 sequence (DNA): TGTGCCAGCAGCTTGTTGGGTTATGGCTACACCTTC. It is translated as CASSLLGYGYTF.

This CDR3 is CASSRTVYSNQPQHF. DNA for the CDR3: TGTGCCAGCAGTAGGACAGTTTATAGCAATCAGCCCCAGCATTTT. The chain uses TRBV6-1 and TRBJ1-5; D might be TRBD1 (6 bases). Trimming left V 5 bases short and J 0 bases short, with 11 bases between. This CDR3 has 15 residues. Germline CDR1 reads MNHNS; CDR2 reads SASEGT.

With regard to this clonotype: This sequence may be a read error, since a much larger clone differs from it by one base. The chain has TRBV7-6 and TRBJ1-4; TRBD1 aligns across 9 bases. CDR3 length: 14 amino acids. J was trimmed by 7 bases and V by 5 bases; bases with no gene match: 5. The germline V gene encodes CDR1 SGHVS and CDR2 FNYEAQ. This CDR3 reads CASSPGTGSEKLFF. The DNA of the CDR3 is TGTGCCAGCAGCCCCGGGACAGGGAGTGAAAAACTGTTTTTT. Full variable domain (missing parts from reference TRBV7-6 and TRBJ1-4): GAGVSQSPRYKVTKRGQDVALRCDPISGHVSLYWYRQALGQGPEFLTYFNYEAQQDKSGLPNDRFSAERPEGSISTLTIQRTEQRDSAMYRCASSPGTGSEKLFFGSGTQLSVL.

There are a few counts of this clonotype. The chain couples TRBV10-3 to TRBJ2-3; the match to TRBD2 covers 8 bases. The germline V gene encodes CDR1 ENHRY and CDR2 SYGVKD. The CDR3 is made up of 16 amino acids. Trimming at V came to 7 bases and at J to 2 bases, leaving 11 bases not matched to a gene. In nucleotides, the CDR3 is TGTGCCATCAAAAGCGGCGGGAGGAACCACACAGATACGCAGTATTTT. Translation: CAIKSGGRNHTDTQYF.

This clonotype has just a few counts. The J gene is TRBJ2-1, the V gene TRBV7-9; 7 bases align to TRBD2. CDR1 is SEHNR, CDR2 FQNEAQ, per germline (reference sequence). The CDR3 runs 15 residues. J was trimmed by 7 bases and V by 1 base; bases with no gene match: 7. CDR3 in amino acids: CASSLGAGSLNEQFF. The CDR3 DNA follows: TGTGCCAGCAGCTTAGGAGCGGGAAGTTTAAATGAGCAGTTCTTC.